Listed below are T cell receptor beta chains from one sample, sequenced in a study of T cells in Graves' hyperthyroidism and ophthalmopathy. One entry per CDR3 protein results from TCRdb running MiXCR on the multiplex PCR reads. Here the sample spans some 690,000 distinct CDR3 sequences, about 18% being singletons. Sequenced sample: blood. Source of these receptors: a man aged 50 to 60 with Graves' hyperthyroidism. The CDR3 runs from the conserved cysteine through the conserved F or W. The D gene is left open where the match is weak. Rows may omit the clone size; those that give it use once, few, many or a size class.

length	V	size	D	J	CDR3	DNA
13	TRBV29-1	few	NA	TRBJ2-7	CSVTGQGSHEQYF	TGCAGCGTCACTGGGCAGGGATCCCACGAGCAGTACTTC
13	TRBV5-1	few	TRBD2	TRBJ2-1	CASSKGLAGFQFF	TGCGCCAGCAGCAAGGGACTAGCGGGGTTTCAGTTCTTC
13	TRBV20-1	NA	NA	TRBJ2-7	CSARRGAPYEQYF	TGCAGTGCTAGACGAGGGGCCCCCTACGAGCAGTACTTC
14	TRBV4-1	few	TRBD2	TRBJ2-5	CASSQDSGGETQYF	TGCGCCAGCAGCCAAGATAGCGGGGGGGAGACCCAGTACTTC
15	TRBV20-1	NA	TRBD2	TRBJ2-5	CSAPATGTTKETQYF	TGCAGTGCTCCTGCAACCGGGACTACTAAGGAGACCCAGTACTTC
15	TRBV28	many	TRBD2	TRBJ2-3	CASSSRLALADTQYF	TGTGCCAGCAGCTCCCGACTAGCGCTTGCAGATACGCAGTATTTT
14	TRBV18	NA	NA	TRBJ2-1	CASSPADSYNEQFF	TGTGCCAGCTCACCGGCGGATTCCTACAATGAGCAGTTCTTC
16	TRBV5-5	NA	TRBD1	TRBJ2-2	CASSQSGTGRTGELFF	TGTGCCAGCAGTCAATCCGGGACAGGGAGAACCGGGGAGCTGTTTTTT
16	TRBV7-8	many	TRBD2	TRBJ2-1	CASSLERAGAYNEQFF	TGTGCCAGCAGCTTAGAGCGAGCGGGAGCCTACAATGAGCAGTTCTTC
13	TRBV20-1	NA	NA	TRBJ1-2	CSASFPDNYGYTF	TGCAGTGCTAGTTTCCCAGATAACTATGGCTACACCTTC
13	TRBV2	NA	TRBD1	TRBJ1-2	CASGGQGLYGYTF	TGTGCCAGCGGTGGACAGGGTTTGTACGGCTACACCTTC
16	TRBV27	few	TRBD1	TRBJ2-2	CASSRSGTVNTGELFF	TGTGCCAGCAGTCGGTCCGGGACAGTTAACACCGGGGAGCTGTTTTTT
14	TRBV7-2	many	NA	TRBJ1-5	CASSLMPEGQPQHF	TGTGCCAGCAGCTTAATGCCGGAGGGTCAGCCCCAGCATTTT
15	TRBV7-9	NA	TRBD1	TRBJ2-2	CVSSLGQGNTGELFF	TGTGTCAGCAGCTTAGGACAGGGGAACACCGGGGAGCTGTTTTTT
15	TRBV20-1	NA	NA	TRBJ1-1	CSARDYSRVGTEAFF	TGCAGTGCTAGAGATTATTCAAGGGTCGGCACTGAAGCTTTCTTT
14	TRBV20-1	few	TRBD2	TRBJ2-5	CSPSRAGVPETQYF	TGCAGTCCTTCCCGAGCGGGAGTCCCCGAGACCCAGTACTTC
17	TRBV30	NA	TRBD1	TRBJ1-2	CDWSATFGTGDYYGYTF	TGTGACTGGAGTGCAACCTTCGGGACAGGGGACTACTATGGCTACACCTTC
14	TRBV28	many	NA	TRBJ1-2	CASSTFGLGYGYTF	TGTGCCAGCAGTACGTTCGGGCTAGGCTATGGCTACACCTTC
16	TRBV7-3	many	TRBD2	TRBJ2-3	CASSLGLAERTDTQYF	TGTGCCAGCAGCTTAGGACTAGCGGAACGCACAGATACGCAGTATTTT
14	TRBV27	many	NA	TRBJ2-1	CASSFSAGNNEQFF	TGTGCCAGCAGTTTCTCGGCGGGAAACAATGAGCAGTTCTTC
15	TRBV14	NA	TRBD2	TRBJ2-7	CASLSRAGALAEQYF	TGTGCCAGCCTGTCGAGAGCGGGGGCCCTGGCCGAGCAGTACTTC
13	TRBV28	many	NA	TRBJ1-1	CASSLYPETEAFF	TGTGCCAGCAGTTTATACCCTGAAACTGAAGCTTTCTTT
14	TRBV19	few	TRBD1	TRBJ1-6	CASRGTAGNSPLHF	TGTGCCAGTAGAGGGACAGCGGGAAATTCACCCCTCCACTTT
13	TRBV10-1	NA	NA	TRBJ2-4	CASSEQVSGIQYF	TGCGCCAGCAGTGAGCAGGTTTCAGGCATTCAGTACTTC
18	TRBV20-1	NA	TRBD2	TRBJ2-7	CSARDRLATSLTPYEQYF	TGCAGTGCTAGAGATCGACTAGCAACTTCCCTTACCCCTTACGAGCAGTACTTC
15	TRBV19	few	NA	TRBJ2-2	CASSIASSHTGELFF	TGTGCCAGTAGTATAGCCAGCTCCCACACCGGGGAGCTGTTTTTT
13	TRBV11-1	once	TRBD2	TRBJ2-4	CASPGLGQNIQYF	TGTGCCAGCCCGGGACTAGGCCAAAACATTCAGTACTTC
17	TRBV28	many	TRBD1	TRBJ1-4	CASTSDRDILINEKLFF	TGTGCCAGCACCTCAGACAGGGATATCCTTATCAATGAAAAACTGTTTTTT
14	TRBV10-2	few	TRBD1	TRBJ2-7	CASSESPDRPEQYF	TGCGCCAGCAGTGAGTCGCCGGACAGGCCCGAGCAGTACTTC